Presented here are 29 T cell receptor beta chains from one specimen sequenced in a study of shared clonotypes between healthy human individuals. Clones were sequenced by immunoSEQ multiplex PCR, and TCRdb holds only the in-frame ones, with some missing. The table includes 2.3 million or so clones, more than 80% detected once. Sequencing was performed on naive CD4+ T cells from PBMCs. The subset denotes: CD45RA+ positively selected. The receptors stem from a man aged 18 to 30 in good health. Some clones in this sample may be carry-over from other donors' samples.

The V gene is TRBV5-4, the J gene TRBJ2-7; 11 bases agree with TRBD1. CDR1 and CDR2 (germline): SGHNT, YYREEE (reference sequence). This CDR3 is 15 amino acids long. V dropped 3 bases and J dropped 3; count of bases not matched to a gene: 5. CDR3 protein: CASSSGTGGFYEQYF. CDR3 bases: TGTGCCAGCAGCTCCGGGACAGGGGGTTTCTACGAGCAGTACTTC.

This clone was observed a single time. V gene TRBV19 combines with J gene TRBJ2-7; 8 bases line up with TRBD2. The CDR3 totals 13 residues. Germline V gives CDR1 LNHDA, CDR2 SQIVND (reference sequence). Trimming at V came to 5 bases and at J to 3 bases, leaving 3 bases not matched to a gene. CDR3 protein: CASSRGGNYEQYF. CDR3 DNA: TGTGCCAGTAGTCGGGGGGGCAACTACGAGCAGTACTTC.

The genes are TRBV9 and TRBJ2-1; TRBD2 matches at 10 bases. The CDR3 sequence is 16 residues long. V was pared by 0 bases and J by 3 bases, with 3 bases of the junction left unmatched. Germline V gives CDR1 SGDLS, CDR2 YYNGEE. CDR3 bases: TGTGCCAGCAGCGTAGGGCTAGCGGGAGACTACAATGAGCAGTTCTTC. As protein: CASSVGLAGDYNEQFF.

The V and J genes are TRBV18 and TRBJ1-1, with unresolved D. This CDR3 is 15 amino acids long. Germline CDR1 is KGHSH and CDR2 is LQKENI. V was pared by 2 bases and J by 0 bases, with 10 bases between. CDR3 region: CASSPSLDMNTEAFF. As DNA, the CDR3 is TGTGCCAGCTCACCATCCCTAGACATGAACACTGAAGCTTTCTTT.

The chain uses TRBV5-8 and TRBJ2-1; 12 bases fit TRBD2. V shed 5 bases and J 12 bases; nucleotides not matched to a gene: 12. Germline-derived CDR1 and CDR2 are SGHTS and YDEGEE. The CDR3 sequence is 15 residues long. This chain's CDR3 is CASRPTSGRWDGQFF. CDR3 in DNA: TGTGCCAGCAGACCCACTAGCGGGAGGTGGGATGGGCAGTTCTTC.

The chain links TRBV6-5 to TRBJ2-3, with 7 bases that match TRBD1. Trimming removed 6 bases from V and 2 bases from J; junction bases left unmatched: 5. The germline V gene encodes CDR1 MNHEY and CDR2 SVGAGI. The CDR3 has 14 amino acids. In DNA form, the CDR3 reads TGTGCCAGCAGCCCCGGGACAGACACAGATACGCAGTATTTT. This codes for CASSPGTDTDTQYF.

CDR3: CASSKGQAYQPQHF. DNA of the CDR3: TGTGCCAGTAGTAAGGGACAGGCTTATCAGCCCCAGCATTTT. The J gene is TRBJ1-5, the V gene TRBV19, with 8 positions matching TRBD1. The J segment lost 5 bases and the V segment lost 4 bases, leaving 4 bases of the junction unmatched. The CDR3 contains 14 residues. Per germline, CDR1 LNHDA and CDR2 SQIVND (reference sequence).

V is TRBV28 and J is TRBJ2-7; possible D gene TRBD2, 5 bases. The CDR3 totals 12 residues. Germline V lookup: CDR1 MDHEN, CDR2 SYDVKM. This chain's CDR3 is CAFSTSSREQYF. CDR3 DNA: TGTGCGTTTAGTACTAGTTCTCGCGAGCAGTACTTC.

CDR3 amino acids: CAWSRDRGVYGYTF. The CDR3 DNA is TGTGCCTGGAGTCGGGACAGGGGGGTCTATGGCTACACCTTC. V usage is TRBV30 and J usage is TRBJ1-2, with 11 bases fitting TRBD1. Germline CDR1 is GTSNPN and CDR2 is SVGIG (reference sequence). The J segment lost 4 bases and the V segment lost 2 bases, leaving 3 bases of the junction unmatched. This CDR3 comprises 14 residues.

The genes are TRBV6-6 and TRBJ2-7, with D possibly TRBD1 on 5 matching bases. Trimming left V 6 bases short and J 2 bases short, with 14 bases between. Germline V lookup: CDR1 MNHNY, CDR2 SVGAGI (reference sequence). The length of the CDR3 is 14 residues. The CDR3 bases are TGTGCCAGCAGGGATAACAGGCGCCCCTACGAGCAGTACTTC. Its translation is CASRDNRRPYEQYF.

The CDR3 sequence: CASRRTGPSGEQYF. The CDR3 DNA reads TGTGCCAGCAGACGGACAGGCCCCTCCGGCGAGCAGTACTTC. This rearrangement joins TRBV6-5 to TRBJ2-7, with 7 bases fitting TRBD1. The J segment lost 6 bases and the V segment lost 6 bases, leaving 11 bases of the junction unmatched. This CDR3 spans 14 amino acids. The germline CDR1 and CDR2 sequences are MNHEY and SVGAGI.

The chain joins TRBV5-3 to TRBJ2-7; D is uncertain. TRBV5-3 is filed as an ORF, its function uncertain. The CDR3 spans 11 residues. V lost 0 bases, J lost 6 bases, and 4 bases lay in between. CDR3 amino acids: CARSLAFEQYF. The CDR3 coding sequence is TGTGCCAGAAGCTTGGCGTTCGAGCAGTACTTC.

The chain couples TRBV7-9 to TRBJ2-1, with D tentatively TRBD1 (5 bases). This CDR3 has 15 residues. The germline V and J ends were trimmed by 5 bases and 6 bases, with 17 bases remaining between them. Germline CDR1 SEHNR, CDR2 FQNEAQ (reference sequence). The DNA for the CDR3 is TGTGCCAGCAGCCCGCAAGGCCAGGGCTTCAATGAGCAGTTCTTC. It encodes CASSPQGQGFNEQFF.

The gene calls are TRBV28 and TRBJ2-4; D is ambiguous. Between the trimmed V and J ends, which lost 3 bases and 8 bases, there was a span of 8 bases. Looked up from germline, CDR1 is MDHEN and CDR2 is SYDVKM. CDR3 length: 12 residues. CDR3 bases: TGTGCCAGCAGTTTGCCCCCCCACATTCAGTACTTC. Protein: CASSLPPHIQYF.

A remark on this clone: In the same sample, other DNA sequences code for this CDR3. The V call is TRBV18, the J call TRBJ1-3, with D possibly TRBD1 on 6 matching bases. Trimming stripped 2 bases from V and 0 bases from J, with 8 bases between. Germline V gene lookup returns CDR1 KGHSH and CDR2 LQKENI. This CDR3 comprises 15 residues. CDR3 DNA: TGTGCCAGCTCACCAACGGACAGCTCTGGAAACACCATATATTTT. Translating gives CASSPTDSSGNTIYF.

The chain carries TRBV6-5 and TRBJ1-2, with D unresolved. Trimming cost V 4 bases and J 4 bases, with 19 bases left between them. Germline V gene sequence: CDR1 MNHEY, CDR2 SVGAGI. CDR3 length: 16 residues. The CDR3 reads CASSSVKAPLSYGYTF. The CDR3 nucleotides read TGTGCCAGCAGTTCCGTCAAAGCCCCTCTGTCCTATGGCTACACCTTC.

The chain couples TRBV18 to TRBJ2-7; 7 nucleotides align to TRBD2. V dropped 3 bases and J dropped 4; count of bases not matched to a gene: 9. The CDR3 loop spans 15 amino acids. CDR1 KGHSH and CDR2 LQKENI come from the germline V gene. The CDR3, as DNA: TGTGCCAGCTCACCGGGCGGGAGTTCATTGTACGAGCAGTACTTC. Translating it yields CASSPGGSSLYEQYF. The full variable domain, its missing parts supplied by reference TRBV18 and TRBJ2-7, is NAGVMQNPRHLVRRRGQEARLRCSPMKGHSHVYWYRQLPEEGLKFMVYLQKENIIDESGMPKERFSAEFPKEGPSILRIQQVVRGDSAAYFCASSPGGSSLYEQYFGPGTRLTVT.

This clone appeared a single time. Other DNA sequences within the sample encode an identical CDR3. The V and J genes are TRBV7-2 and TRBJ2-1; 13 bases map to TRBD2. V lost 5 bases, J lost 4 bases, and 2 bases stayed unmatched. CDR1 and CDR2 from the germline V gene are SGHTA and FQGNSA. The CDR3 consists of 15 residues. CDR3 DNA sequence: TGTGCCAGCAGCACGGGACTAGCGGGATACAATGAGCAGTTCTTC. This sequence encodes CASSTGLAGYNEQFF.

The rearrangement uses TRBV5-4 and TRBJ2-7; a possible D gene is TRBD2 (6 bases). CDR3 length equals 15 residues. V was shortened by 4 bases and J by 0 bases, with 14 bases between the two germline ends. Germline values: CDR1 SGHNT, CDR2 YYREEE (reference sequence). CDR3 sequence: CASSGGLAYSYEQYF. CDR3 nucleotides: TGTGCCAGCAGCGGAGGTCTAGCGTACTCCTACGAGCAGTACTTC.

The chain carries TRBV5-4 and TRBJ2-5; 10 bases line up with TRBD1. The germline V gene has CDR1 SGHNT and CDR2 YYREEE (reference sequence). There are 14 residues in the CDR3. Trimming at V came to 4 bases and at J to 3 bases, leaving 3 bases not matched to a gene. CDR3 residues: CASSRGTGEETQYF. The CDR3 DNA follows: TGTGCCAGCAGCCGGGGGACAGGGGAAGAGACCCAGTACTTC.

The chain combines TRBV27 with TRBJ2-3, with D possibly TRBD2 on 6 matching bases. Germline CDR1 is MNHEY and CDR2 is SMNVEV (reference sequence). The CDR3 loop spans 16 amino acids. Trimming took 2 bases from V and 1 from J, leaving 13 bases between them. In DNA, the CDR3 is TGTGCCAGCAGTTTACGGGCGGGAAGCCGCACAGATACGCAGTATTTT. Residues: CASSLRAGSRTDTQYF.

About this clone itself: Other DNA variants within this sample encode the same CDR3. CDR3 sequence (DNA): TGTGCCAGCTCACCACCGTCGGGAGAGCAGTACTTC. This codes for CASSPPSGEQYF. The rearrangement joins TRBV18 to TRBJ2-7, with D possibly being TRBD2 (5 bases). Germline-derived CDR1 and CDR2 are KGHSH and LQKENI. The V and J ends lost 0 bases and 7 bases respectively, with 7 bases between them. The CDR3 loop spans 12 amino acids.

As to this clone: The same CDR3 also results from other DNA sequences found in this sample. This chain connects TRBV27 to TRBJ2-7, with D possibly being TRBD2 (6 bases). CDR1 is MNHEY, CDR2 SMNVEV, per germline (reference sequence). V lost 2 bases to trimming and J lost 3 bases, with 11 bases between them. The CDR3 length is 14 residues. CDR3 nucleotides: TGTGCCAGCAGTTTACGCGGGAACAGCTACGAGCAGTACTTC. This sequence encodes CASSLRGNSYEQYF.

V usage is TRBV6-4 and J usage is TRBJ2-2; 7 positions match TRBD1. Trimming took 0 bases from V and 6 from J; bases not matched to a gene: 4. Germline V gene lookup returns CDR1 MRHNA and CDR2 SNTAGT. CDR3 length equals 15 residues. The CDR3 sequence is CASSDSYRGSGELFF. CDR3 bases: TGTGCCAGCAGTGACTCTTACAGGGGATCCGGGGAGCTGTTTTTT.

The chain is built from TRBV5-1 and TRBJ2-5; 11 positions match TRBD1. The germline gives CDR1 SGHRS, CDR2 YFSETQ. This CDR3 is 15 amino acids long. Unmatched junction bases numbered 9, after V lost 4 bases and J lost 7 bases. Here the CDR3 DNA reads TGCGCCAGCAGCCCGAGGACAGGGGGCTCGGGGACCCAGTACTTC. Translation: CASSPRTGGSGTQYF.

This chain joins TRBV28 and TRBJ2-2; D call uncertain. CDR3 size: 13 residues. Germline lookup yields CDR1 MDHEN and CDR2 SYDVKM. Trimming removed 5 bases at V and 0 bases at J, with 4 bases between. CDR3 nucleotide sequence: TGTGCCAGCAGTCCAGCGAACACCGGGGAGCTGTTTTTT. This encodes CASSPANTGELFF. The full variable domain, completed using reference TRBV28 and TRBJ2-2, is DVKVTQSSRYLVKRTGEKVFLECVQDMDHENMFWYRQDPGLGLRLIYFSYDVKMKEKGDIPEGYSVSREKKERFSLILESASTNQTSMYLCASSPANTGELFFGEGSRLTVL.

The chain joins TRBV7-3 to TRBJ1-1; 7 bases match TRBD1. The V gene's germline CDR1 is SGHTA and CDR2 FQGTGA. V was clipped by 5 bases and J by 9 bases; unmatched bases: 6. CDR3 size: 12 residues. CDR3 sequence reads: CASSPSQGQAFF. In DNA form, the CDR3 reads TGTGCCAGCAGCCCATCACAGGGGCAAGCTTTCTTT. Supplemented by reference TRBV7-3 and TRBJ1-1, the full variable domain reads GAGVSQTPSNKVTEKGKYVELRCDPISGHTALYWYRQSLGQGPEFLIYFQGTGAADDSGLPNDRFFAVRPEGSVSTLKIQRTERGDSAVYLCASSPSQGQAFFGQGTRLTVV.

Remarks on this clone: This sample includes further DNA sequences coding for the same CDR3. V is TRBV28 and J is TRBJ2-7; D call uncertain. V lost 8 bases and J 0 bases, leaving 5 bases between the germline ends. The CDR3 spans 11 residues. Germline values: CDR1 MDHEN, CDR2 SYDVKM. CDR3 sequence reads: CASSSSYEQYF. Here the CDR3 DNA reads TGTGCCAGCTCTAGCTCCTACGAGCAGTACTTC.

V gene TRBV7-3 combines with J gene TRBJ2-3; TRBD1 matches 12 bases. The CDR3 contains 20 residues. CDR1 is SGHTA and CDR2 is FQGTGA in the germline V gene. J was trimmed by 6 bases and V by 2 bases; bases with no gene match: 18. In nucleotides, the CDR3 is TGTGCCAGCAGCTTAGGGTCGCCCAGGGGACAGGGGGCAGGAGAGGATACGCAGTATTTT. Amino acid sequence: CASSLGSPRGQGAGEDTQYF.